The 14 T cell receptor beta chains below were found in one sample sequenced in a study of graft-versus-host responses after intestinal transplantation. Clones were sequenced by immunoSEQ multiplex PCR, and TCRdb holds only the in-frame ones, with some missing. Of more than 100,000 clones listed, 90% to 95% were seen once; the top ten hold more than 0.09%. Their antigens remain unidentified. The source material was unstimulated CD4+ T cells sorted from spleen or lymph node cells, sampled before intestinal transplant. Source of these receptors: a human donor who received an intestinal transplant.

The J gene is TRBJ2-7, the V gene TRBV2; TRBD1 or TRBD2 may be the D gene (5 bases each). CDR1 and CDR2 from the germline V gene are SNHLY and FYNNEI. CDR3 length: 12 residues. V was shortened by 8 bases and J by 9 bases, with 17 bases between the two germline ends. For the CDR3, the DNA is TGTGCCAGCGGGGGTAGCGAAACACGGCAGTACTTC. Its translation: CASGGSETRQYF.

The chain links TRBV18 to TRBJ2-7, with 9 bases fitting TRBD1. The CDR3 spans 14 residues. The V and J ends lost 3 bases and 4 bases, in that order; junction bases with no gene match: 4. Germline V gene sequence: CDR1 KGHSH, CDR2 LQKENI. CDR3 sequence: CASSPRTGVYEQYF. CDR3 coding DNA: TGTGCCAGCTCACCTCGGACAGGGGTTTACGAGCAGTACTTC.

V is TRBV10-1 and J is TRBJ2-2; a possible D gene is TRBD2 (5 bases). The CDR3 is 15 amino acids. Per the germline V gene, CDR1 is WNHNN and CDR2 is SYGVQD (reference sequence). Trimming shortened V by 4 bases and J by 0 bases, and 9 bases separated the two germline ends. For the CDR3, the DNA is TGCGCCAGCAGTGCCTCGGACTCGAACACCGGGGAGCTGTTTTTT. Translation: CASSASDSNTGELFF.

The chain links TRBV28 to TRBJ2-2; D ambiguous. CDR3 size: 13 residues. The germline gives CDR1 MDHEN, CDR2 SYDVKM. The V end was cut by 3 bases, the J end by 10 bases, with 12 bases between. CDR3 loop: CASSFYHTEELFF. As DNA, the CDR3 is TGTGCCAGCAGTTTTTACCATACTGAGGAGCTGTTTTTT. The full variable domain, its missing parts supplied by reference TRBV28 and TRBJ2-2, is DVKVTQSSRYLVKRTGEKVFLECVQDMDHENMFWYRQDPGLGLRLIYFSYDVKMKEKGDIPEGYSVSREKKERFSLILESASTNQTSMYLCASSFYHTEELFFGEGSRLTVL.

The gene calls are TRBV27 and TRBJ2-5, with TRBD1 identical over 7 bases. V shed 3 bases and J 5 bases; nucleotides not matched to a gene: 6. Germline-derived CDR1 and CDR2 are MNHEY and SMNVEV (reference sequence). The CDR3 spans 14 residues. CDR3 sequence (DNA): TGTGCCAGCAGTTTCCAAAGGGGGCAGGAGACCCAGTACTTC. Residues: CASSFQRGQETQYF.

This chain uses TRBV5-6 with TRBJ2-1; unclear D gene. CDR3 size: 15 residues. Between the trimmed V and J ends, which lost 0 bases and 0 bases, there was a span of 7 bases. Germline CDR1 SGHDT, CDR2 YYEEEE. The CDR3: CASSLAFGSYNEQFF. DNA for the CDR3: TGTGCCAGCAGCTTGGCTTTTGGCTCCTACAATGAGCAGTTCTTC.

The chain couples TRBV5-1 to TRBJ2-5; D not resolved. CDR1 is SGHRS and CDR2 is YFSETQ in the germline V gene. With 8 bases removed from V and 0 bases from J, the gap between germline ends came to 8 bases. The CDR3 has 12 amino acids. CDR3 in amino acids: CASTPNQETQYF. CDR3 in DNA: TGCGCCAGTACCCCTAACCAAGAGACCCAGTACTTC.

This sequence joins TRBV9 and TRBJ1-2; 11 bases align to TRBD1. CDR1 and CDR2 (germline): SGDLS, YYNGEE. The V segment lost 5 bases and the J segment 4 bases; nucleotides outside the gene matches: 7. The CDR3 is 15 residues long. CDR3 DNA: TGTGCCAGCAGTCCCGGGACAGGGGGGACCTATGGCTACACCTTC. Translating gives CASSPGTGGTYGYTF.

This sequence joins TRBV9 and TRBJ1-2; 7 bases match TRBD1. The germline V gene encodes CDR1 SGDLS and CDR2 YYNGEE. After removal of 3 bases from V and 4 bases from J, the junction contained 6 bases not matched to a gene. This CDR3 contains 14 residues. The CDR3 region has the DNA TGTGCCAGCAGCGCCCGACAGGGTAGCTATGGCTACACCTTC. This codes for CASSARQGSYGYTF.

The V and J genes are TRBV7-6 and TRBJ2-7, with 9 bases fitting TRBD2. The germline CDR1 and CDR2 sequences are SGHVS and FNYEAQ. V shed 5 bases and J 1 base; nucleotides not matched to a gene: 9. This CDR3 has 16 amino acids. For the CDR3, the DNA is TGTGCCAGCAGCCTAGGGGCAGCGGGAGGTTCCTACGAGCAGTACTTC. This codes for CASSLGAAGGSYEQYF.

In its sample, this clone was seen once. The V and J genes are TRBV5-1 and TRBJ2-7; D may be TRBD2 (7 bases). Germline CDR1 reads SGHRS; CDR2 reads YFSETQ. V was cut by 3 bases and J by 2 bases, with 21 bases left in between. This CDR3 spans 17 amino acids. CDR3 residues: CASSWGLRGASPYEQYF. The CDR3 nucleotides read TGCGCCAGCAGCTGGGGTCTCCGGGGGGCCTCCCCCTACGAGCAGTACTTC.

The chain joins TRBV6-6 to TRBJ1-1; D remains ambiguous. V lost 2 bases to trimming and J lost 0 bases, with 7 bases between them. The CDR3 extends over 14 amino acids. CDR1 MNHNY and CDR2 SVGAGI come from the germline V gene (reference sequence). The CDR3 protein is CASSYGQLNTEAFF. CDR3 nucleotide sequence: TGTGCCAGCAGTTACGGGCAACTGAACACTGAAGCTTTCTTT.

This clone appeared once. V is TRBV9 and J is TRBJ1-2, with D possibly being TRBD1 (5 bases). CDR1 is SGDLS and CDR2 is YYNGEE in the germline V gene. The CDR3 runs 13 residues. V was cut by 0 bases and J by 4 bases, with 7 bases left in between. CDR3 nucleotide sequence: TGTGCCAGCAGCGTAGCCGGGGCCTATGGCTACACCTTC. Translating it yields CASSVAGAYGYTF.

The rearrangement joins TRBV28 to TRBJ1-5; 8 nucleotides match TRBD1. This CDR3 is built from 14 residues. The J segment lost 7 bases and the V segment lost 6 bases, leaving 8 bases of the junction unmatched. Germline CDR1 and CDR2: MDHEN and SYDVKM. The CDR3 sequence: CASSSRQGRQPQHF. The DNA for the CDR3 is TGTGCCAGCAGCTCTCGACAGGGGCGACAGCCCCAGCATTTT.